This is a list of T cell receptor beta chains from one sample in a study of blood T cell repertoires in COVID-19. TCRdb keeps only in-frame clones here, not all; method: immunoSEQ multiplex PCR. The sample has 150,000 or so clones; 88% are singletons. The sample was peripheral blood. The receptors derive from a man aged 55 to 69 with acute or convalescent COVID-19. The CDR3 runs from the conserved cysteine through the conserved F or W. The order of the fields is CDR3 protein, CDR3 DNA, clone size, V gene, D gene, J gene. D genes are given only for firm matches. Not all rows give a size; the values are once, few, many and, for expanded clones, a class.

CASSLMSRGSNTEAFF,TGTGCCAGTAGTTTAATGTCCAGGGGGTCTAACACTGAAGCTTTCTTT,-,TRBV19,TRBD1,TRBJ1-1
CATSRPTGQGGNFADTQYF,TGTGCCACCAGCAGGCCGACGGGACAGGGGGGAAATTTCGCAGATACGCAGTATTTT,-,TRBV15,TRBD1,TRBJ2-3
CASSSDEGQPQHF,TGTGCCAGCTCATCCGACGAGGGTCAGCCCCAGCATTTT,-,TRBV18,-,TRBJ1-5
CASNSPGRNQPQHF,TGTGCCAGTAACTCCCCAGGGCGCAATCAGCCCCAGCATTTT,-,TRBV19,-,TRBJ1-5
CASSSGPHRGNSPLHF,TGTGCCAGCAGCTCGGGGCCCCACAGGGGTAATTCACCCCTCCACTTT,-,TRBV27,TRBD1,TRBJ1-6
CATSGTWGALQGSSYNEQFF,TGTGCCACCAGTGGGACTTGGGGCGCCTTACAGGGGAGCTCCTACAATGAGCAGTTCTTC,-,TRBV24-1,TRBD1,TRBJ2-1
CASSLVQGTYEQYF,TGTGCCAGCAGCTTAGTACAGGGGACCTACGAGCAGTACTTC,-,TRBV7-8,TRBD1,TRBJ2-7
CASSPGGNEQFF,TGTGCCAGCTCCCCCGGGGGGAATGAGCAGTTCTTC,few,TRBV18,TRBD2,TRBJ2-1
CASSFPTSGGTDTQYF,TGTGCCAGCAGCTTTCCGACTAGCGGGGGCACAGATACGCAGTATTTT,-,TRBV5-4,TRBD2,TRBJ2-3
CASSQLGAGELFF,TGTGCCAGCAGCCAACTCGGGGCCGGGGAGCTGTTTTTT,-,TRBV7-6,-,TRBJ2-2
CASSPKLGQGYNEQFF,TGTGCCAGCAGCCCCAAGCTGGGACAGGGGTACAATGAGCAGTTCTTC,-,TRBV14,TRBD1,TRBJ2-1
CATTSTGARGYTF,TGTGCCACCACCTCGACAGGGGCGCGAGGCTACACCTTC,-,TRBV24-1,TRBD1,TRBJ1-2
CASSFWSGGDGEKLFF,TGTGCCAGCAGCTTTTGGTCAGGGGGCGATGGTGAAAAACTGTTTTTT,-,TRBV11-2,TRBD1,TRBJ1-4
CASGPDRSQETQYF,TGTGCTAGTGGTCCCGACAGGAGCCAAGAGACCCAGTACTTC,-,TRBV12-5,-,TRBJ2-5
CASSSYGTGEEKLFF,TGTGCCAGCAGCTCCTATGGGACAGGGGAAGAAAAACTGTTTTTT,-,TRBV11-2,TRBD1,TRBJ1-4
CATSTPGIADTQYF,TGTGCCACCAGTACCCCAGGGATCGCAGATACGCAGTATTTT,few,TRBV24-1,-,TRBJ2-3
CASSTLAGGPQTQYF,TGTGCCAGCAGTACGCTAGCGGGGGGGCCCCAGACCCAGTACTTC,-,TRBV6-5,TRBD2,TRBJ2-5
CASSEGQGLGNQPQHF,TGTGCCAGCAGTGAAGGACAGGGCTTAGGCAATCAGCCCCAGCATTTT,once,TRBV2,TRBD1,TRBJ1-5
CASSPTTTISPLHF,TGTGCCAGCTCGCCGACTACAACGATTTCACCCCTCCACTTT,-,TRBV18,-,TRBJ1-6
CASSQGQGGGYTF,TGTGCCAGCAGCCAGGGACAGGGGGGAGGCTACACCTTC,-,TRBV6-5,TRBD1,TRBJ1-2
CASSHLADYGYTF,TGTGCCAGCAGTCACTTAGCCGACTATGGCTACACCTTC,-,TRBV12-3/TRBV12-4,-,TRBJ1-2
CASSPRRVSPLHF,TGTGCCAGCAGCCCTCGCAGGGTTTCACCCCTCCACTTT,-,TRBV3-1/TRBV3-2,-,TRBJ1-6
CASSSLGGYTEAFF,TGTGCCAGCAGTTCCCTGGGGGGGTACACTGAAGCTTTCTTT,-,TRBV28,-,TRBJ1-1
CASSPQGATWLGNQPQHF,TGTGCCAGCAGTCCCCAGGGGGCGACGTGGTTGGGCAATCAGCCCCAGCATTTT,-,TRBV2,TRBD1,TRBJ1-5
CASSSVVIGGYTF,TGTGCCAGCAGCTCAGTGGTCATTGGCGGCTACACCTTC,once,TRBV9,-,TRBJ1-2
CASSLTGTSVETQYF,TGTGCCAGCAGCTTAACCGGGACTAGCGTCGAGACCCAGTACTTC,-,TRBV7-8,TRBD2,TRBJ2-5
CALDRGADTQYF,TGTGCCTTAGACAGGGGTGCAGATACGCAGTATTTT,-,TRBV30,TRBD1,TRBJ2-3
CATTYFQGAKGEQFF,TGTGCCACCACGTATTTCCAGGGGGCCAAGGGTGAGCAGTTCTTC,-,TRBV11-2,TRBD1,TRBJ2-1
CASSGAQGAGNTIYF,TGTGCCAGCAGCGGCGCACAGGGGGCCGGAAACACCATATATTTT,-,TRBV9,TRBD1,TRBJ1-3
CAIRQELLLSTEAFF,TGTGCCATCAGGCAGGAACTTTTGCTGAGCACTGAAGCTTTCTTT,-,TRBV10-3,-,TRBJ1-1
CASSFTSGTGGEQFF,TGTGCCAGCAGCTTTACTAGCGGGACAGGTGGTGAGCAGTTCTTC,-,TRBV9,TRBD2,TRBJ2-1
CASSPRLSGGEQFF,TGTGCCAGCAGCCCGCGCCTAAGCGGCGGAGAGCAGTTCTTC,-,TRBV11-2,-,TRBJ2-1
CASGRVAADYEQYF,TGTGCCAGCGGTAGGGTAGCGGCAGACTACGAGCAGTACTTC,-,TRBV6-5,-,TRBJ2-7
CASSADSLSYEQYF,TGTGCCAGCAGCGCGGACAGTCTCTCCTACGAGCAGTACTTC,-,TRBV11-2,-,TRBJ2-7
CASSFRAGDTEAFF,TGTGCCAGCAGCTTCAGGGCCGGTGACACTGAAGCTTTCTTT,-,TRBV5-4,-,TRBJ1-1
CASSISPGANTGELFF,TGTGCCAGTAGTATCTCCCCGGGAGCGAACACCGGGGAGCTGTTTTTT,-,TRBV19,-,TRBJ2-2
CAIGTRAYNEQFF,TGTGCTATCGGGACTAGGGCCTACAATGAGCAGTTCTTC,-,TRBV2,TRBD2,TRBJ2-1
CASSFLSSGSSTDTQYF,TGTGCCAGCAGTTTCCTTTCTAGCGGGAGTAGCACAGATACGCAGTATTTT,-,TRBV27,TRBD2,TRBJ2-3
CASSYSDRGASPLHF,TGTGCCAGCAGTTACTCCGACAGGGGTGCTTCACCCCTCCACTTT,few,TRBV6-6,TRBD1,TRBJ1-6
CATSDLTSEGYTF,TGTGCCACCAGTGATTTGACCTCCGAGGGCTACACCTTC,-,TRBV24-1,-,TRBJ1-2
CASSITPAGYGRAFF,TGTGCCAGTAGTATAACTCCCGCAGGGTATGGGCGGGCTTTCTTT,-,TRBV19,-,TRBJ1-1
CASSLDGGATNEKLFF,TGTGCCAGCAGCTTAGATGGAGGGGCAACTAATGAAAAACTGTTTTTT,once,TRBV11-2,-,TRBJ1-4
CASSEDSRQTQYF,TGTGCCAGCAGTGAGGACAGTCGCCAGACCCAGTACTTC,-,TRBV2,-,TRBJ2-5
CASSLTTPGQPKGQETQYF,TGTGCCAGTAGTCTTACGACTCCGGGACAGCCAAAAGGGCAAGAGACCCAGTACTTC,-,TRBV19,TRBD1,TRBJ2-5
CATSDSSGTGSYGYTF,TGTGCCACCAGTGACTCCTCCGGGACAGGCAGCTATGGCTACACCTTC,-,TRBV24-1,TRBD1,TRBJ1-2
CASSLVLSGNQPQHF,TGTGCCAGCAGCTTAGTTCTATCGGGTAATCAGCCCCAGCATTTT,-,TRBV7-2,-,TRBJ1-5
CASSVAVQETQYF,TGTGCCAGCAGCGTAGCGGTCCAAGAGACCCAGTACTTC,-,TRBV9,-,TRBJ2-5
CASSIGEVGQGGRGGPEAFF,TGTGCCAGTAGTATCGGAGAAGTGGGACAGGGGGGTCGGGGAGGCCCTGAAGCTTTCTTT,-,TRBV19,TRBD1,TRBJ1-1
CASSQVTGGNQPQHF,TGTGCCAGCAGCCAAGTTACGGGAGGCAATCAGCCCCAGCATTTT,-,TRBV3-1/TRBV3-2,-,TRBJ1-5
CASSNGLGNGAEAFF,TGTGCCAGTAGTAACGGACTGGGGAACGGCGCTGAAGCTTTCTTT,-,TRBV19,-,TRBJ1-1
CASSLGQGASTDTQYF,TGCGCCAGCAGCTTGGGACAGGGGGCAAGCACAGATACGCAGTATTTT,once,TRBV5-1,TRBD1,TRBJ2-3
CSVDVVGGRNPYGYTF,TGCAGCGTTGATGTGGTTGGGGGCAGAAACCCCTATGGCTACACCTTC,-,TRBV29-1,-,TRBJ1-2
CASLRGYGQPQHF,TGTGCCAGCCTAAGGGGGTATGGTCAGCCCCAGCATTTT,-,TRBV12-3/TRBV12-4,-,TRBJ1-5
CASSPRSNQPQHF,TGTGCCAGCAGCCCCAGGAGCAATCAGCCCCAGCATTTT,once,TRBV12-3/TRBV12-4,-,TRBJ1-5
CASSRDSPPEAFF,TGTGCCAGCAGCCGCGACAGTCCCCCCGAAGCTTTCTTT,few,TRBV3-1/TRBV3-2,-,TRBJ1-1
CASSIGITDTQYF,TGTGCCAGTAGTATCGGGATCACAGATACGCAGTATTTT,-,TRBV19,-,TRBJ2-3
CASSPQIAGFSGASVLTF,TGTGCCAGCAGCCCCCAGATAGCGGGTTTCTCTGGGGCCAGCGTCCTGACTTTC,-,TRBV11-3,TRBD2,TRBJ2-6